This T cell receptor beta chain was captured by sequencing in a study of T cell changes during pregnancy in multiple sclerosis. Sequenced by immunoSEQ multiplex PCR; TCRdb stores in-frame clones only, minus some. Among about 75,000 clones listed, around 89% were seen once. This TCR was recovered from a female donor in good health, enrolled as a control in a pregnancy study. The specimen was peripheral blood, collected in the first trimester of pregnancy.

The CDR3 spells CAWNRDSATDTQYF. The CDR3 nucleotides are TGTGCCTGGAATCGGGACAGTGCCACAGATACGCAGTATTTT. V and J are TRBV30 and TRBJ2-3; 7 positions agree with TRBD1. Trimming removed 4 bases from V and 2 bases from J; junction bases left unmatched: 6. CDR3 size: 14 residues. Germline V gene sequence: CDR1 GTSNPN, CDR2 SVGIG (reference sequence). Full variable domain (missing parts from reference TRBV30 and TRBJ2-3): SQTIHQWPATLVQPVGSPLSLECTVEGTSNPNLYWYRQAAGRGLQLLFYSVGIGQISSEVPQNLSASRPQDRQFILSSKKLLLSDSGFYLCAWNRDSATDTQYFGPGTRLTVL.